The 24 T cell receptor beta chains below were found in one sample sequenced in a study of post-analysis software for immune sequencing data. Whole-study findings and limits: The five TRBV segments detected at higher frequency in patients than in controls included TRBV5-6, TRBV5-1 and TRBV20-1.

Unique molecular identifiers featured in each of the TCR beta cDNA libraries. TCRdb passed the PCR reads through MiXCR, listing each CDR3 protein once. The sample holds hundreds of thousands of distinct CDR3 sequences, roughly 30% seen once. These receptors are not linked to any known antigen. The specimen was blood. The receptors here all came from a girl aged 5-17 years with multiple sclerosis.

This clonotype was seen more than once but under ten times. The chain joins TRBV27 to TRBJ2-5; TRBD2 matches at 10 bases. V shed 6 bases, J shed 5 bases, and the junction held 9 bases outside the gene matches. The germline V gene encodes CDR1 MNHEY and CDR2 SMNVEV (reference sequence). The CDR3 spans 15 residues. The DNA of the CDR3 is TGTGCCAGCAGCCGCGGGACTAGCGTTTCGGAGACCCAGTACTTC. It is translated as CASSRGTSVSETQYF.

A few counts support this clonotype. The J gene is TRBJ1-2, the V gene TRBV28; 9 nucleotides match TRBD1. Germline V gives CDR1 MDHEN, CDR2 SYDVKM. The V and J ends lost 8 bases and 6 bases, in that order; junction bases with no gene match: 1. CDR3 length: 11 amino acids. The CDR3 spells CASGTGHGYTF. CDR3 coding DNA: TGTGCCAGCGGGACAGGGCATGGCTACACCTTC.

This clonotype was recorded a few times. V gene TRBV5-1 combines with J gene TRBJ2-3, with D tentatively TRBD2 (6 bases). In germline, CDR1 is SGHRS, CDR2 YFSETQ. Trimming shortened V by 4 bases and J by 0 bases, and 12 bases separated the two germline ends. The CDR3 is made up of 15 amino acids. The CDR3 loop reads CASSVSGASTDTQYF. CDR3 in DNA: TGCGCCAGCAGCGTTAGCGGCGCCAGCACAGATACGCAGTATTTT.

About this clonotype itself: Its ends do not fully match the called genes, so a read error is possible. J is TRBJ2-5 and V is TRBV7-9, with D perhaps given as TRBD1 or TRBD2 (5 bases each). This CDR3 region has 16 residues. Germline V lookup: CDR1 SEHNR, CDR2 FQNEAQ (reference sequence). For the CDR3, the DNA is TGTGCCAACAGCTTAGCTGGGACGGCAGTCCAAGAGACCCAGTACTTC. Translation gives CANSLAGTAVQETQYF.

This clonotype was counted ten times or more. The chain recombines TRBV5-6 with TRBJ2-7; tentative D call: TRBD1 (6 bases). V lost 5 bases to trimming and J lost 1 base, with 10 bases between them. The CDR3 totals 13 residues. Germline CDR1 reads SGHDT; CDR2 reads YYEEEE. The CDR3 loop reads CASRRQASYEQYF. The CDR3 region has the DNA TGTGCCAGCAGAAGACAGGCTTCCTACGAGCAGTACTTC.

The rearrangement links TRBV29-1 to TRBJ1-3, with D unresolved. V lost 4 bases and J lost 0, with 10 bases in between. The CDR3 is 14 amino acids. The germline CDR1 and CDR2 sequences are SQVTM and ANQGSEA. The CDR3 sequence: CSVAVPGSGNTIYF. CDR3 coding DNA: TGCAGCGTTGCGGTGCCGGGCTCTGGAAACACCATATATTTT.

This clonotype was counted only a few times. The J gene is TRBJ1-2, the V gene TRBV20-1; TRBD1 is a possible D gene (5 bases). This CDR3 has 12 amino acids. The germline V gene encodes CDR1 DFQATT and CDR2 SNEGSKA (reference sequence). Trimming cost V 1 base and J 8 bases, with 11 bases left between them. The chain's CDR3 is CSARGGQGGYTF. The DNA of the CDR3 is TGCAGTGCTAGAGGCGGACAAGGCGGCTACACCTTC.

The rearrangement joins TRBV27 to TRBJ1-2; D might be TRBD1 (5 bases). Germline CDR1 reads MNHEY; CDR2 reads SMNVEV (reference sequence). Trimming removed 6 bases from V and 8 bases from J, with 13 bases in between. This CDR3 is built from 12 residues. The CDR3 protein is CASSRAGSGYTF. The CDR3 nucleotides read TGTGCCAGCAGCCGGGCAGGGAGCGGCTACACCTTC.

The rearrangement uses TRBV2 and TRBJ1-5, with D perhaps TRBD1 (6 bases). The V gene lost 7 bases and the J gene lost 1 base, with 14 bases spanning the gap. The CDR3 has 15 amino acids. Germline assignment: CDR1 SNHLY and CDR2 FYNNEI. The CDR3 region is CASTLRRGSNQPQHF. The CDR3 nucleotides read TGTGCCAGCACCCTTCGCAGGGGAAGCAATCAGCCCCAGCATTTT. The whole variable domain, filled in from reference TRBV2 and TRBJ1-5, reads EPEVTQTPSHQVTQMGQEVILRCVPISNHLYFYWYRQILGQKVEFLVSFYNNEISEKSEIFDDQFSVERPDGSNFTLKIRSTKLEDSAMYFCASTLRRGSNQPQHFGDGTRLSIL.

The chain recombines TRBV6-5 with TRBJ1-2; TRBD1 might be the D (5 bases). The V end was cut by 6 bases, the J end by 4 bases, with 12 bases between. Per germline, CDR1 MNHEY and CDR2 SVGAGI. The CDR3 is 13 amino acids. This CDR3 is CASSRGHRYGYTF. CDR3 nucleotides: TGTGCCAGCAGCCGCGGACACCGCTATGGCTACACCTTC.

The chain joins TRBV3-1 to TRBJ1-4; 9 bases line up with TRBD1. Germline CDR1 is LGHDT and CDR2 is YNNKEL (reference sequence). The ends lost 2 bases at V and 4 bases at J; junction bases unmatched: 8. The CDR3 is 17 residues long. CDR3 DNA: TGTGCCAGCAGCCAACGAAACAGGGGGCGTAATAATGAAAAACTGTTTTTT. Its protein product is CASSQRNRGRNNEKLFF.

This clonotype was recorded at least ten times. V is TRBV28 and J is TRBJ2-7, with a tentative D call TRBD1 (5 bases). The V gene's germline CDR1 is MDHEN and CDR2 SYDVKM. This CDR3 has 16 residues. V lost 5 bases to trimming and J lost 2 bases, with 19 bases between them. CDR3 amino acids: CASSPAQVLKAYEQYF. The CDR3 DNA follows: TGTGCCAGCAGTCCCGCACAGGTTTTAAAGGCCTACGAGCAGTACTTC. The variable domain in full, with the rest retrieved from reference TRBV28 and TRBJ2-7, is DVKVTQSSRYLVKRTGEKVFLECVQDMDHENMFWYRQDPGLGLRLIYFSYDVKMKEKGDIPEGYSVSREKKERFSLILESASTNQTSMYLCASSPAQVLKAYEQYFGPGTRLTVT.

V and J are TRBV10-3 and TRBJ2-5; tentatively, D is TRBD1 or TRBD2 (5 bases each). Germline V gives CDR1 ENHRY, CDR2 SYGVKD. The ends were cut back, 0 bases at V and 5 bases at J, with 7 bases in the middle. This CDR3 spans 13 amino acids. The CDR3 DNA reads TGTGCCATCAGTGAGTCTTGGGGGGAGACCCAGTACTTC. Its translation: CAISESWGETQYF.

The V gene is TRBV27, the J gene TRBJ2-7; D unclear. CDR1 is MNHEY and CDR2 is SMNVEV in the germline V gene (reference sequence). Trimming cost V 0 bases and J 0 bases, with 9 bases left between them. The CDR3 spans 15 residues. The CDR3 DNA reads TGTGCCAGCAGTTTATCAGGCGGCTACTCCTACGAGCAGTACTTC. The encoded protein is CASSLSGGYSYEQYF.

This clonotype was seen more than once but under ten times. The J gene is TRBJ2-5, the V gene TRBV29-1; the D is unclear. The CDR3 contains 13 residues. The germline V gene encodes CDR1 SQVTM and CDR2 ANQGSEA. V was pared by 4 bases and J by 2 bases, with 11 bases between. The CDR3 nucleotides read TGCAGCGTTGCCCGACACCCTCAAGAGACCCAGTACTTC. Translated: CSVARHPQETQYF.

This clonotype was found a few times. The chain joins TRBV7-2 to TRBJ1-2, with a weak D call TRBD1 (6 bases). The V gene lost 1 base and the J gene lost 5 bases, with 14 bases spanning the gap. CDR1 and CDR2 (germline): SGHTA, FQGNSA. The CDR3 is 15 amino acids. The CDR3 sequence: CASSLDGGLLYGYTF. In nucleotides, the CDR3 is TGTGCCAGCAGCTTAGATGGGGGGCTTCTTTATGGCTACACCTTC.

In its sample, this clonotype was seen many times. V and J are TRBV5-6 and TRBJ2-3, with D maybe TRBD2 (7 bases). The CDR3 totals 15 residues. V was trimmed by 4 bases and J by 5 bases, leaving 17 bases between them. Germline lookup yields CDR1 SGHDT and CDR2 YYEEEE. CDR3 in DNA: TGTGCCAGCAGCACACGGGGGGCCGGTCGAGATACGCAGTATTTT. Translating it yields CASSTRGAGRDTQYF.

CDR3 protein: CASSREGYGYTF. The CDR3 nucleotides are TGTGCCAGCAGCCGGGAGGGTTATGGCTACACCTTC. The V call is TRBV7-9, the J call TRBJ1-2, with D uncertain. The V gene's germline CDR1 is SEHNR and CDR2 FQNEAQ (reference sequence). Trimming took off 5 bases at V and 5 bases at J, with 9 bases between the two ends. The CDR3 extends over 12 amino acids.

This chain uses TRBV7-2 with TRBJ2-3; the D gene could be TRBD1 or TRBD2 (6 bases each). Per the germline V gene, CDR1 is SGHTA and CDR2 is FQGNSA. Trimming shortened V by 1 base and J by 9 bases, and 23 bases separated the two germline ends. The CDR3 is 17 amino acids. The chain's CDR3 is CASSLVGRGANIGTQYF. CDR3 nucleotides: TGTGCCAGCAGCTTAGTAGGTAGGGGGGCGAACATCGGGACGCAGTATTTT. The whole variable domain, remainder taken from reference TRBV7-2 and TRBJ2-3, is GAGVSQSPSNKVTEKGKDVELRCDPISGHTALYWYRQSLGQGLEFLIYFQGNSAPDKSGLPSDRFSAERTGGSVSTLTIQRTQQEDSAVYLCASSLVGRGANIGTQYFGPGTRLTVL.

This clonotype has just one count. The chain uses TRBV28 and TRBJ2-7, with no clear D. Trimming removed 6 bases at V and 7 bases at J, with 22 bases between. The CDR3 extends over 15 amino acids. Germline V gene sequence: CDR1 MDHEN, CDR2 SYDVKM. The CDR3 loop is CASSLWIDRNNEQYF. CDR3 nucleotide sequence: TGTGCCAGCAGCCTTTGGATTGACCGCAACAATGAGCAGTACTTC.

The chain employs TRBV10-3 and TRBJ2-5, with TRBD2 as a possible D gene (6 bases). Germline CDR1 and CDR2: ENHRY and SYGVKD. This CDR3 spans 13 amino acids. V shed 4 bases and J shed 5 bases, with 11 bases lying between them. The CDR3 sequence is CAISGRGEETQYF. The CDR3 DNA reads TGTGCCATCAGTGGGAGGGGCGAGGAGACCCAGTACTTC.

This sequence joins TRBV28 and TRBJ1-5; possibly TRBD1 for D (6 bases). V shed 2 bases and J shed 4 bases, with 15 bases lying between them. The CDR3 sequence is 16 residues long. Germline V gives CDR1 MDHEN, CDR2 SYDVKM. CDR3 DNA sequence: TGTGCCAGCAGTTTACCCACAGGGAGGAGAAATCAGCCCCAGCATTTT. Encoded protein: CASSLPTGRRNQPQHF.

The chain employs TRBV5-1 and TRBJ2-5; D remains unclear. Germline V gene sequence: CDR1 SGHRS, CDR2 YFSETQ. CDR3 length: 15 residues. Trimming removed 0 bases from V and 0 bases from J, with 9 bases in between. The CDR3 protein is CASSLDIGNQETQYF. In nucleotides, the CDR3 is TGCGCCAGCAGCTTGGATATCGGAAACCAAGAGACCCAGTACTTC.

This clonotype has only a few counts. This CDR3 reads CATSDFTGDCTDTQYF. The CDR3 DNA sequence: TGTGCCACCAGTGATTTCACAGGGGACTGCACAGATACGCAGTATTTT. V is TRBV24-1 and J is TRBJ2-3; a weak D match, TRBD1 (7 bases). V gave up 1 base and J gave up 1 base, with 11 bases separating them. The length of the CDR3 is 16 residues. Germline CDR1 is KGHDR and CDR2 is SFDVKD.